This TCR beta chain originates from a study of T cells in Graves' hyperthyroidism and ophthalmopathy. The source material, RNA transcripts, was used to amplify TCR beta CDR3 regions. A first-round RT-PCR of the TCR CDR3 used the HTBI primer set. TCRdb passed the multiplex PCR reads through MiXCR, listing each CDR3 protein once. The sample records roughly 300,000 distinct CDR3 sequences, approximately 22% being singletons. This clonotype has just a few counts. The V gene lost 5 bases and the J gene lost 5 bases, with 16 bases spanning the gap. The CDR3 is 14 residues long. In germline, CDR1 is LNHDA, CDR2 SQIVND (reference sequence).

Sequencing was done on a sample of blood. The source of this sequence is a woman in her 50s with Graves' hyperthyroidism. The chain employs TRBV19 and TRBJ2-7; D ambiguous. The CDR3 loop is CASSSRPARDEQYF. The DNA for the CDR3 is TGTGCCAGTAGTTCGAGACCCGCAAGGGACGAGCAGTACTTC.